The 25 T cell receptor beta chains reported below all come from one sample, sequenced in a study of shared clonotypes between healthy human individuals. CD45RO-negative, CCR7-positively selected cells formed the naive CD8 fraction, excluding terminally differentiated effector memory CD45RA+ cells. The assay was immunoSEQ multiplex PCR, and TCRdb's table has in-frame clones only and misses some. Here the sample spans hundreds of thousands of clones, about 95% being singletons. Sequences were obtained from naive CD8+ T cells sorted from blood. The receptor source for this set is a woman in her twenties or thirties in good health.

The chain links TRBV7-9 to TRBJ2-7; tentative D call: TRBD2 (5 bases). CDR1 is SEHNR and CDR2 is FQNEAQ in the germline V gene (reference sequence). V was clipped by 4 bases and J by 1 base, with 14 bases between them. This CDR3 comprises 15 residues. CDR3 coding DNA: TGTGCCAGCAGCTCACCCTCTTCGGGGTCCTACGAGCAGTACTTC. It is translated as CASSSPSSGSYEQYF. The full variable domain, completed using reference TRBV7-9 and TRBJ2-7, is DTGVSQNPRHKITKRGQNVTFRCDPISEHNRLYWYRQTLGQGPEFLTYFQNEAQLEKSRLLSDRFSAERPKGSFSTLEIQRTEQGDSAMYLCASSSPSSGSYEQYFGPGTRLTVT.

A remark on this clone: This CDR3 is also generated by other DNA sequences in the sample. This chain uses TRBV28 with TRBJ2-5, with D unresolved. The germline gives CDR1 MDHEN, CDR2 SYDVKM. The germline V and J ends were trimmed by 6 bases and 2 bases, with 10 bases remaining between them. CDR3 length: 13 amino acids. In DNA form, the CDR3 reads TGTGCCAGCAGCCCCGGGTTGCAAGAGACCCAGTACTTC. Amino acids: CASSPGLQETQYF.

The CDR3 region is CASSSQSYEQFF. CDR3 bases: TGTGCCAGCAGCTCTCAGAGTTATGAGCAGTTCTTC. This chain uses TRBV13 with TRBJ2-1; D ambiguous. Trimming removed 4 bases at V and 8 bases at J, with 9 bases between. Germline CDR1 and CDR2: PRHDT and FYEKMQ (reference sequence). The CDR3 has 12 amino acids. Variable domain in full (rest from reference TRBV13 and TRBJ2-1): AAGVIQSPRHLIKEKRETATLKCYPIPRHDTVYWYQQGPGQDPQFLISFYEKMQSDKGSIPDRFSAQQFSDYHSELNMSSLELGDSALYFCASSSQSYEQFFGPGTRLTVL.

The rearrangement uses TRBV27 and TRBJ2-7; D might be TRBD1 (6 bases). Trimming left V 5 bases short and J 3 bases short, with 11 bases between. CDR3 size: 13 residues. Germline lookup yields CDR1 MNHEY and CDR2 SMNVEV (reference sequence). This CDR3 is CASSIKQGYEQYF. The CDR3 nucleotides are TGTGCCAGCAGTATAAAACAGGGCTACGAGCAGTACTTC.

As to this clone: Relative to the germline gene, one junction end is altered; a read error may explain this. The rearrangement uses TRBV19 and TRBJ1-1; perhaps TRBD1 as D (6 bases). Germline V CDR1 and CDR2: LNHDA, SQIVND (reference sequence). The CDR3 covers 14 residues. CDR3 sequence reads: CASSIRTGNAEAFF. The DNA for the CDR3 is TGTGCCAGTAGTATTCGTACAGGGAACGCTGAAGCTTTCTTT.

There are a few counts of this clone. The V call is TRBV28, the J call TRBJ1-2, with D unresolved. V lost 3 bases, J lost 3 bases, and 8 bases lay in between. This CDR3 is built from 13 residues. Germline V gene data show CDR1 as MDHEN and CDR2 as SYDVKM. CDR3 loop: CASSFREDYGYTF. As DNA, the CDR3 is TGTGCCAGCAGTTTTCGGGAGGACTATGGCTACACCTTC.

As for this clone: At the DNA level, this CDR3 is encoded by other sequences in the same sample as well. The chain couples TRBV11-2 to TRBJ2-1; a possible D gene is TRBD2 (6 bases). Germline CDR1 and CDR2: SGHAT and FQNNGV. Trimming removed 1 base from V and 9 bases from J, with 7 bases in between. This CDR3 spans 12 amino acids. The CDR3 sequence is CASSLGGGEQFF. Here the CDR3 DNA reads TGTGCCAGCAGCTTAGGGGGAGGTGAGCAGTTCTTC.

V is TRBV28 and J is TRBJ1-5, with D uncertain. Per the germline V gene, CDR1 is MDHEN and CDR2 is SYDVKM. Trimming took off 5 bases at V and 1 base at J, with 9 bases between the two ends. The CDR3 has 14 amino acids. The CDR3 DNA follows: TGTGCCAGCAGTGACCCTTGGAGCAATCAGCCCCAGCATTTT. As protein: CASSDPWSNQPQHF. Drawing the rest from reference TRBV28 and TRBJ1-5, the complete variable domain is DVKVTQSSRYLVKRTGEKVFLECVQDMDHENMFWYRQDPGLGLRLIYFSYDVKMKEKGDIPEGYSVSREKKERFSLILESASTNQTSMYLCASSDPWSNQPQHFGDGTRLSIL.

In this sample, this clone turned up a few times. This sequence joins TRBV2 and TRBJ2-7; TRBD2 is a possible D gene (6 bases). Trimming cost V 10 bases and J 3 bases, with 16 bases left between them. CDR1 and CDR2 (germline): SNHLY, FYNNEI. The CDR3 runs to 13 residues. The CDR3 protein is CAKSRAGGYEQYF. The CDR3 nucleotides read TGTGCCAAGTCCCGGGCCGGGGGCTACGAGCAGTACTTC.

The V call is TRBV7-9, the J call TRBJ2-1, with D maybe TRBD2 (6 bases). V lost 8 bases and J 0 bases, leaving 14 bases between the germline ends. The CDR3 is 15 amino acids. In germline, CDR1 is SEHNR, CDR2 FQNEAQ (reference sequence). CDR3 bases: TGTGCCAGCGGGAGCTGGGAGGTCTCCTACAATGAGCAGTTCTTC. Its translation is CASGSWEVSYNEQFF.

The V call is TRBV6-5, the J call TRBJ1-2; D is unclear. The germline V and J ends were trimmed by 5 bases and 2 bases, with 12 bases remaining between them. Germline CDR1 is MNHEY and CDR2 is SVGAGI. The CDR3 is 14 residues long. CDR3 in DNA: TGTGCCAGCAGTCCCACTACAGAAAACTATGGCTACACCTTC. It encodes CASSPTTENYGYTF.

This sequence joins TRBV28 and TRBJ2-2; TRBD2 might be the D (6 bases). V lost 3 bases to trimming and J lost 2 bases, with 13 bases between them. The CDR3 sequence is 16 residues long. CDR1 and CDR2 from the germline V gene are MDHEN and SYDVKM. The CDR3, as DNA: TGTGCCAGCAGTTTTGGGCCGACTAGTAACACCGGGGAGCTGTTTTTT. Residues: CASSFGPTSNTGELFF.

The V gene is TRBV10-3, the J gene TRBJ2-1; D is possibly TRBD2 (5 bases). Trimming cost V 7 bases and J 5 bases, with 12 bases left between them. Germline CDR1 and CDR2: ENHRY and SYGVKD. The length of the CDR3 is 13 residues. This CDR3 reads CAIKLGLDNEQFF. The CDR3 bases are TGTGCCATCAAACTAGGGCTCGACAATGAGCAGTTCTTC.

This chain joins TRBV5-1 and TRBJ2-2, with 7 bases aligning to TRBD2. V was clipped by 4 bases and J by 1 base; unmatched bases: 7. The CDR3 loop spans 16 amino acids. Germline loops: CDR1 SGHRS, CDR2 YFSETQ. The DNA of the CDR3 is TGCGCCAGCAGCCGCCCCCTAGCGGAGAACACCGGGGAGCTGTTTTTT. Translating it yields CASSRPLAENTGELFF.

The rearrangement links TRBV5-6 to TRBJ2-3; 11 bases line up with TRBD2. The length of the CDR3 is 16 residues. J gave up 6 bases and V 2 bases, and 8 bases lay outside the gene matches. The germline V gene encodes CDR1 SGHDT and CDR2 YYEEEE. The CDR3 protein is CASSFSTSGSVDTQYF. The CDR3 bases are TGTGCCAGCAGCTTTTCCACTAGCGGGAGTGTCGATACGCAGTATTTT.

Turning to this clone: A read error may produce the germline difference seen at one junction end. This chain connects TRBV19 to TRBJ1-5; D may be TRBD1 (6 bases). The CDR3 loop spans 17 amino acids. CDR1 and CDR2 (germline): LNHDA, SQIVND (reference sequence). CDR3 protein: CASSSRQAGFSYQPQHF. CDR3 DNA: TGTGCCAGTAGTTCCCGACAGGCTGGTTTTAGCTATCAGCCCCAGCATTTT.

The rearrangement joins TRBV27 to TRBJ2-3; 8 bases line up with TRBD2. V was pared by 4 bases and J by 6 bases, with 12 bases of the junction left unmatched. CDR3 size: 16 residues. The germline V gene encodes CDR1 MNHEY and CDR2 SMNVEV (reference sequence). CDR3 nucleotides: TGTGCCAGCAGTTCGTCAGCGGGAGAGTACGGGGATACGCAGTATTTT. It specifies CASSSSAGEYGDTQYF.

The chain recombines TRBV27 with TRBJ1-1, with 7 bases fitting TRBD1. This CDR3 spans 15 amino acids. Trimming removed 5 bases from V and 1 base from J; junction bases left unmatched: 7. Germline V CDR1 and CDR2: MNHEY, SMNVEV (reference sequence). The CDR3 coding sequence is TGTGCCAGCAGTATACAGGGGTCGGGGAACACTGAAGCTTTCTTT. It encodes CASSIQGSGNTEAFF.

CDR3 region: CASSLRLSFALAGSQETQYF. As DNA, the CDR3 is TGTGCCAGCAGTTTAAGGTTGAGTTTCGCACTAGCGGGATCCCAAGAGACCCAGTACTTC. The chain joins TRBV7-8 to TRBJ2-5; 10 nucleotides line up with TRBD2. The germline V gene encodes CDR1 SGHVS and CDR2 FQNEAQ. The CDR3 runs 20 residues. The V gene end was trimmed by 6 bases and the J gene end by 1 base; junction bases not matched to a gene: 20.

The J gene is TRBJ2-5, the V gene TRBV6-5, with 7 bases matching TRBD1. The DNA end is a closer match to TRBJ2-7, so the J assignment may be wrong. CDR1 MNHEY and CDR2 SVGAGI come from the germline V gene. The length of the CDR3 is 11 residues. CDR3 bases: TGTGCCAGTCGGGACAGCGGCGAGCAGTACTTC. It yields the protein CASRDSGEQYF.

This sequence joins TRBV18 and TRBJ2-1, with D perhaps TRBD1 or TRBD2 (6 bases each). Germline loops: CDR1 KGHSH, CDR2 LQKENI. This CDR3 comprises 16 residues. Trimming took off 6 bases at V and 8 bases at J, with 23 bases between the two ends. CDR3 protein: CASSGEGGEDPYEQFF. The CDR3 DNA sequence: TGTGCCAGCTCGGGAGAGGGGGGCGAAGATCCTTATGAGCAGTTCTTC.

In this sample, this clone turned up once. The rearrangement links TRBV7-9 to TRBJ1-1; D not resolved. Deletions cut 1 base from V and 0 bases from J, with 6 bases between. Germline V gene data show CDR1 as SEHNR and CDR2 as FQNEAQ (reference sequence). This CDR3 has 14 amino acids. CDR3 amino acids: CASSLDRMNTEAFF. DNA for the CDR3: TGTGCCAGCAGCTTAGACAGAATGAACACTGAAGCTTTCTTT.

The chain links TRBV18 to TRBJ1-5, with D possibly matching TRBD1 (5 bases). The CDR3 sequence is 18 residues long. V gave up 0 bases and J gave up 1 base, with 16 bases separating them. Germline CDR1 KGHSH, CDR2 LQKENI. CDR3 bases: TGTGCCAGCTCACCACCCAGCACACGGGGGACGAGCAATCAGCCCCAGCATTTT. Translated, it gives CASSPPSTRGTSNQPQHF.

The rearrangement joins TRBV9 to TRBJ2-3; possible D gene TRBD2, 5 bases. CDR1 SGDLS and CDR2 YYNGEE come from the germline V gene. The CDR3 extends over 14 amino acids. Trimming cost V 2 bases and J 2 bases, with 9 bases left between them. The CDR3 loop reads CASSVFGNTDTQYF. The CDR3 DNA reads TGTGCCAGCAGCGTGTTCGGGAACACAGATACGCAGTATTTT.

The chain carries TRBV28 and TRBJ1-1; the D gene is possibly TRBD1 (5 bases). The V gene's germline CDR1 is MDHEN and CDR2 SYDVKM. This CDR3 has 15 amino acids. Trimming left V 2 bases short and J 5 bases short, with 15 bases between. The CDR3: CASSLVVISGTEAFF. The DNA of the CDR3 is TGTGCCAGCAGTTTAGTGGTGATTTCAGGGACTGAAGCTTTCTTT.